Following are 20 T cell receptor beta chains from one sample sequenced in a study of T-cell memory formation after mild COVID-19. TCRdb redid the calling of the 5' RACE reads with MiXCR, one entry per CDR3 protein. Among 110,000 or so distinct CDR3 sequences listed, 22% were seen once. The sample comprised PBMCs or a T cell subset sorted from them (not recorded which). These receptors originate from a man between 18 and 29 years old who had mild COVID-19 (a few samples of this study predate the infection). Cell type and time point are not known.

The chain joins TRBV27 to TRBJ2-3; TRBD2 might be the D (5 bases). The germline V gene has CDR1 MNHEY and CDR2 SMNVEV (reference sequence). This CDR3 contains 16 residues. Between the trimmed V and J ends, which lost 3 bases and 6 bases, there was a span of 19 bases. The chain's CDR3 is CASSFSIQEGWDTQYF. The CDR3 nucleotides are TGTGCCAGCAGTTTCTCCATCCAAGAGGGCTGGGATACGCAGTATTTT.

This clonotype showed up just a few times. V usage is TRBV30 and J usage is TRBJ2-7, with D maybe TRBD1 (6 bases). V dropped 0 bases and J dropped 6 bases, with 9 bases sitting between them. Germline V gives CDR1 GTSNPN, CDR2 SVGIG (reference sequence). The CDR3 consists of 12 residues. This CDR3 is CAWSVQGREQYF. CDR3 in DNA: TGTGCCTGGAGTGTACAGGGACGCGAGCAGTACTTC.

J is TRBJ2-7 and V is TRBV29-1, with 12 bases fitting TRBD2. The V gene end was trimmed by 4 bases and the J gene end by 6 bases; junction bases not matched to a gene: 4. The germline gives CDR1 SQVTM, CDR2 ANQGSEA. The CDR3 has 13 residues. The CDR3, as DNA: TGCAGCGTTGTACTAGCGGGAGGTCGCGAGCAGTACTTC. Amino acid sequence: CSVVLAGGREQYF.

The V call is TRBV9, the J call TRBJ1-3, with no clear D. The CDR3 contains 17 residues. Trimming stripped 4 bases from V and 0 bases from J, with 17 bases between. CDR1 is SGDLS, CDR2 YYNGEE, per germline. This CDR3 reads CASSPWEIAGSGNTIYF. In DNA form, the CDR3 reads TGTGCCAGCAGCCCCTGGGAGATTGCCGGCTCTGGAAACACCATATATTTT. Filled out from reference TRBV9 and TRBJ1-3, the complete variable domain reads DSGVTQTPKHLITATGQRVTLRCSPRSGDLSVYWYQQSLDQGLQFLIQYYNGEERAKGNILERFSAQQFPDLHSELNLSSLELGDSALYFCASSPWEIAGSGNTIYFGEGSWLTVV.

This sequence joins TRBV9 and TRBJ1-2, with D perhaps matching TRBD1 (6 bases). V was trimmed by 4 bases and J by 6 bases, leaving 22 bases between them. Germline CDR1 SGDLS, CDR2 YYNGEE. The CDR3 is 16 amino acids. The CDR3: CASSFKGGRVKNGYTF. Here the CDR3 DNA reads TGTGCCAGCAGCTTTAAGGGGGGCAGGGTTAAAAATGGCTACACCTTC.

CDR3 DNA sequence: TGTGCCAGCAGCCCCGGGCCGTCAGATACGCAGTATTTT. Amino acids: CASSPGPSDTQYF. V and J are TRBV9 and TRBJ2-3; D is uncertain. Germline loops: CDR1 SGDLS, CDR2 YYNGEE. The CDR3 loop spans 13 amino acids. V lost 4 bases and J 4 bases, leaving 10 bases between the germline ends. The entire variable domain, with the rest obtained from reference TRBV9 and TRBJ2-3, is as follows: DSGVTQTPKHLITATGQRVTLRCSPRSGDLSVYWYQQSLDQGLQFLIQYYNGEERAKGNILERFSAQQFPDLHSELNLSSLELGDSALYFCASSPGPSDTQYFGPGTRLTVL.

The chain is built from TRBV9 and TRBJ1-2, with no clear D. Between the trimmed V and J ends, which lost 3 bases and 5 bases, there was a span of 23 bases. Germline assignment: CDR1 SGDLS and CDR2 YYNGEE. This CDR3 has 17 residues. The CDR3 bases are TGTGCCAGCAGCGACCCCCCCGGGAGGACTGTTAGGTATGGCTACACCTTC. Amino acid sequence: CASSDPPGRTVRYGYTF.

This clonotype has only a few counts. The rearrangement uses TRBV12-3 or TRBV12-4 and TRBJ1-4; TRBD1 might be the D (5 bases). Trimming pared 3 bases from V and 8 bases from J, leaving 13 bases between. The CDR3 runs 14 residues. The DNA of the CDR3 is TGTGCCAGCAGTTTTACAGGCCTAGACGAAAAACTGTTTTTT. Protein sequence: CASSFTGLDEKLFF.

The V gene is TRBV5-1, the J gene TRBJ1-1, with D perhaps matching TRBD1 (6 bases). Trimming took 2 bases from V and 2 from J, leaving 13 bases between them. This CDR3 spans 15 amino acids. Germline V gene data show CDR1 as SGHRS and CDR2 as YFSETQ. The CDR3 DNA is TGCGCCAGCAGCTTAACGGGACACACAAACACTGAAGCTTTCTTT. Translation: CASSLTGHTNTEAFF. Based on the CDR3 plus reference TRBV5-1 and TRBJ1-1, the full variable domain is KAGVTQTPRYLIKTRGQQVTLSCSPISGHRSVSWYQQTPGQGLQFLFEYFSETQRNKGNFPGRFSGRQFSNSRSEMNVSTLELGDSALYLCASSLTGHTNTEAFFGQGTRLTVV.

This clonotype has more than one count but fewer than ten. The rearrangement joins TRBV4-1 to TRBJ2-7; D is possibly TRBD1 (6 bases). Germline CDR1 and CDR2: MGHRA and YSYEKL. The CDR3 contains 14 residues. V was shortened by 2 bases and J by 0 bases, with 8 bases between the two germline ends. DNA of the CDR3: TGCGCCAGCAGCCAAACAGGGAGCTCCTACGAGCAGTACTTC. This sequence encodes CASSQTGSSYEQYF.

The CDR3 DNA follows: TGTGCCAGCAGCCAAAATTCAGGGGCGCGTGATGAGCAGTTCTTC. As protein: CASSQNSGARDEQFF. This rearrangement joins TRBV4-2 to TRBJ2-1, with D possibly TRBD1 on 6 matching bases. The germline gives CDR1 LGHNA, CDR2 YNFKEQ. The CDR3 is 15 amino acids. V lost 2 bases, J lost 8 bases, and 16 bases lay in between.

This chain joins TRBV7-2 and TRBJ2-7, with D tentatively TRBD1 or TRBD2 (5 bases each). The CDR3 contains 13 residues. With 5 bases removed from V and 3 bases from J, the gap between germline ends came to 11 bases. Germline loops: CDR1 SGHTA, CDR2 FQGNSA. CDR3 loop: CASSPRDGYEQYF. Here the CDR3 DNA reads TGTGCCAGCAGCCCCAGGGACGGCTACGAGCAGTACTTC.

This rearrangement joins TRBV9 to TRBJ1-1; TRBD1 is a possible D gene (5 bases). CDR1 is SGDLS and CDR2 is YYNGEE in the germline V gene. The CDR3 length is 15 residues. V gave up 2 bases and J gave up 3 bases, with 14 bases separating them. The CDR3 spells CASSVRGAGDTEAFF. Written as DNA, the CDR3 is TGTGCCAGCAGCGTTAGGGGCGCGGGGGACACTGAAGCTTTCTTT.

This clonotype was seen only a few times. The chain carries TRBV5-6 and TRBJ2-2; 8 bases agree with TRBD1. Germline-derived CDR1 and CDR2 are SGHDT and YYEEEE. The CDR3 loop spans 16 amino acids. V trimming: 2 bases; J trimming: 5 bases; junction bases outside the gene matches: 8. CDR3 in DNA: TGTGCCAGCAGCTTCCAAGGACAGGGCCGGACCGGGGAGCTGTTTTTT. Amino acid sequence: CASSFQGQGRTGELFF.

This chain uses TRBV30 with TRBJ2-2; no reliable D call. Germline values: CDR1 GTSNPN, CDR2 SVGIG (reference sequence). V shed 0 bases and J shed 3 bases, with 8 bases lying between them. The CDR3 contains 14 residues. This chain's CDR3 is CAWSVVGYTGELFF. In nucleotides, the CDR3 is TGTGCCTGGAGTGTTGTAGGGTACACCGGGGAGCTGTTTTTT.

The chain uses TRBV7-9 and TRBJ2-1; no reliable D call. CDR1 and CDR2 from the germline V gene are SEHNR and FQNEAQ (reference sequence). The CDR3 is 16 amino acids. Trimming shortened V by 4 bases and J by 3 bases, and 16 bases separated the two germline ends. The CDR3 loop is CASSSSNTQLYNEQFF. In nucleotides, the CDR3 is TGTGCCAGCAGCTCGAGTAATACGCAGCTCTACAATGAGCAGTTCTTC.

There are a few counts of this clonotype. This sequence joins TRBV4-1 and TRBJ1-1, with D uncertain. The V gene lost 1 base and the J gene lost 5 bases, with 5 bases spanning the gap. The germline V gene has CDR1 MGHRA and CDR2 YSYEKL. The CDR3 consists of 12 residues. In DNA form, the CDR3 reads TGCGCCAGCAGCCAAGCAGGAACTGAAGCTTTCTTT. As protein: CASSQAGTEAFF.

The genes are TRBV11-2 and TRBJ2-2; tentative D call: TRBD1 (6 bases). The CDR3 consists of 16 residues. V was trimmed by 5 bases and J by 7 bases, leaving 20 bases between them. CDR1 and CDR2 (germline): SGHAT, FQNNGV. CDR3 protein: CASSPLWGRRDGELFF. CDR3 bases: TGTGCCAGCAGCCCCCTCTGGGGGCGTCGAGACGGGGAGCTGTTTTTT.

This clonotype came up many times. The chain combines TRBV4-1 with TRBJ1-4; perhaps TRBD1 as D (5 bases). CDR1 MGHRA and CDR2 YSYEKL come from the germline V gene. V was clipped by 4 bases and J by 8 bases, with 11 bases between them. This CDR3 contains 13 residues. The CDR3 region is CASSLGGAEKLFF. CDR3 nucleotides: TGCGCCAGCAGCCTGGGGGGAGCGGAAAAACTGTTTTTT.

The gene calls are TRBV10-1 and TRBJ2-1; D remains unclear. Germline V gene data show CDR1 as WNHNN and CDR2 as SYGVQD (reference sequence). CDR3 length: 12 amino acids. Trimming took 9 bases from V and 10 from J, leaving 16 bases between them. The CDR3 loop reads CARGSRSPEQFF. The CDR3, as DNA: TGCGCCAGGGGAAGTAGAAGTCCGGAGCAGTTCTTC.